The present TCR beta chain was sequenced within a study of shared T cell receptors in the human thymus (dated by TCRdb to about 2021). For the study in its entirety: The study examined how self-reactive, shared T-cell receptor alpha chains are generated in the human thymus.

Preparation of the library involved the immunoSEQ multiplex PCR assay. TCRdb's version of the immuneACCESS table is confined to in-frame rearrangements and falls short of the full clone set. An unresolved V gene accounts for under half of the shortfall where checked; the remainder is of unknown origin. This sample comprises about 660,000 clones, 70% to 90% of them detected only once. The ten largest clones capture 0.008% to 0.011% of the sample. Looking up the germline V gene yields CDR1 KGHSH and CDR2 LQKENI. For this chain, trimming is 3 bases at the V end and 0 bases at the J end, and the number of junction bases without a gene match is 10. The CDR3 starts with the cysteine, ends with the phenylalanine, and has 19 residues. The read is trimmed to its CDR3 DNA, 57 bases read in frame from base 1. Notes on this clone: Its antigen remains unidentified. Per-base qualities were not stored, and no clone one base away is much larger.

These sequences were also reported in another study, on human thymus T cells. The second paper further reports: Donors were immunologically healthy infants undergoing open corrective cardiac surgery for congenital heart defects in Finland. Thymus tissue was obtained as surgical resects removed during corrective cardiac surgery. V and J gene segment usage appeared biased in both thymic and peripheral blood repertoires. According to the related research, thymic TCR repertoires were highly overlapping among unrelated individuals. The study used eight infant thymus samples plus four related peripheral blood samples to characterize TCR alpha and beta repertoires. The cohort included about 6 male and a couple of female infants, with donor ages spanning 7 to 244 days. Thymocytes were released mechanically from tissue and stored at -70 °C as pellets of 10-30 million cells. A QIAsymphony instrument was used to extract genomic DNA from the frozen cell pellets. The immunoSEQ multiplex PCR assay was used to amplify the TCRB and TCRAD loci from a standardized amount of quality-controlled genomic DNA. The amplicons covered the V(D)J region and were long enough to include the CDR3 and to identify the V and J genes. The commercial immunoSEQ service was used to sequence amplicons on an Illumina platform. Primer bias and sequencing errors were corrected as previously described, and TCRAD and TCRB definitions were based on the IMGT database. Analysis of the repertoires was done with immunoSEQ Analyzer 3.0 and VDJTools and included basic statistics, V/J segment usage, diversity estimates, rarefaction and pairwise overlap. Chao1, ChaoE, Efron-Thisted, Shannon and inverse Simpson indices were used to estimate diversity, which was also estimated on datasets down-sampled to the smallest sample. Repertoire overlap was assessed by strict matching of CDR3 nucleotide sequence, V gene and J gene, and clustering was done by Jaccard-based multidimensional scaling. On average, thymus samples yielded about 810,000 unique TCRB clonotypes, whereas blood samples yielded some 92,000.

The sequenced sample was thymocytes. This chain joins TRBV18 to TRBJ2-6; TRBD1 agrees with 8 junctional bases. The clonotype was recovered from a boy in the first two years of life with a congenital heart defect. Donor details come from another sample of the same person, matched by shared clones. The CDR3 region has the sequence CASSPPSGTGGSGANVLTF. The sequenced DNA is TGTGCCAGCTCACCCCCTTCCGGGACAGGCGGCTCTGGGGCCAACGTCCTGACTTTC.